Given below is one T cell receptor beta chain in context. The antigen is undetermined. The data were taken from a study of cytomegalovirus exposure and HLA in healthy donors. General study results and limits: Among donors in an Asian-associated ancestry cluster, a later analysis reportedly found fewer N-insertions than the roughly 700-donor mean. The likely explanation for a cluster of highly shared sequence variants was sequencing artifact.

The PCR employed 60 Vbeta primers together with 13 Jbeta primers. The protocol was immunoSEQ multiplex PCR, while the TCRdb copy is restricted to in-frame clones and leaves out a portion. The data contain 150,000 or so clones, approximately 80% of them seen just once; the ten biggest clones take up 13% to 15%. Germline CDR1 reads SGHNT; CDR2 reads YENEEA. The CDR3 has 15 residues. V dropped 2 bases and J dropped 1 base, with 8 bases sitting between them. Donors were ostensibly healthy at sampling, although undocumented immune exposures were probable. J is TRBJ2-2 and V is TRBV11-3, with D perhaps TRBD1 (6 bases). The source material was PBMCs. This clonotype was sampled from a woman aged 40 to 50 in good health and CMV-seronegative. The DNA of the CDR3 is TGTGCCAGCAGCTTATCAGGGGTGAACACCGGGGAGCTGTTTTTT. It specifies CASSLSGVNTGELFF.